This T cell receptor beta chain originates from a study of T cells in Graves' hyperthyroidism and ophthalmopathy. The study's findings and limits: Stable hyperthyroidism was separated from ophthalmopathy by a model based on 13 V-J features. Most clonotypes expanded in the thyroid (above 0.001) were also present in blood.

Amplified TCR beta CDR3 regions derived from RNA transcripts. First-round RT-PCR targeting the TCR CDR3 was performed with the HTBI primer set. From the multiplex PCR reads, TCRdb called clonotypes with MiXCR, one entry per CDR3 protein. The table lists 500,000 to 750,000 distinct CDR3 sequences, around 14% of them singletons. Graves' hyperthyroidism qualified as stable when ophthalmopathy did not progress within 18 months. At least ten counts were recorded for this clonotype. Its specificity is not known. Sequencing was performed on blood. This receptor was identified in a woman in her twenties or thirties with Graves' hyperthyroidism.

The CDR3 nucleotides are TGTGCCAGCTCACCAACCGGGACAACAAACTATGGCTACACCTTC. This translates into CASSPTGTTNYGYTF. The genes are TRBV18 and TRBJ1-2, with D tentatively TRBD1 (6 bases). This CDR3 has 15 residues. Trimming took 2 bases from V and 2 from J, leaving 12 bases between them. Germline V lookup: CDR1 KGHSH, CDR2 LQKENI.